Sequencing of this T cell receptor (beta chain) was carried out in a study of cytomegalovirus exposure and HLA in healthy donors. This clone was seen only a few times. The PCR ran on 60 Vbeta and 13 Jbeta primers. Data came from immunoSEQ multiplex PCR; TCRdb stores just in-frame clones and leaves some out. The table lists 99,000 or so clones, 69% of them singletons. Trimming removed 5 bases at V and 3 bases at J, with 14 bases between. CDR1 and CDR2 (germline): SGHRS, YFSETQ. The CDR3 is 15 amino acids. The source material was PBMCs. This TCR was sampled from a man aged 25-45 years in good health and CMV-seronegative. This chain joins TRBV5-1 and TRBJ2-2; tentatively, D is TRBD1 (6 bases). The CDR3 reads CASRSGGSDTGELFF. The CDR3 DNA is TGCGCCAGCAGATCTGGGGGCAGCGACACCGGGGAGCTGTTTTTT.